The 18 T cell receptor beta chains in this list originate from one sample, sequenced in a study of cytomegalovirus exposure and HLA in healthy donors. PCR primers comprised 60 Vbeta and 13 Jbeta primers. The method was immunoSEQ multiplex PCR; TCRdb's version includes in-frame clones alone and lacks a portion of them. The sample includes about 150,000 clones, approximately 81% of them seen just once. The sequencing sample was made of PBMCs. The receptors here all came from a woman aged 18-30 years in good health and CMV-seronegative.

As regards this clone: The germline gene is not matched at one end of the junction; a read error may be the cause. This specimen includes other DNA sequences encoding the same CDR3. V gene TRBV5-4 combines with J gene TRBJ1-3; 7 positions match TRBD1. The CDR3 consists of 16 residues. Germline V gene lookup returns CDR1 SGHNT and CDR2 YYREEE (reference sequence). The CDR3 DNA reads TGCGCCAGCAGCTTGAACCTGGGGACAGCTGGAAACACCATATATTTT. Protein: CASSLNLGTAGNTIYF.

About this clone: Germline and junction disagree at one end, which may indicate a read error. The chain recombines TRBV15 with TRBJ2-4, with D maybe TRBD2 (6 bases). CDR1 and CDR2 (germline): LNHNV, YYDKDF (reference sequence). The CDR3 runs to 15 residues. CDR3 in amino acids: CATSRESLAQNIQYF. CDR3 coding DNA: TGTGCCACCAGCAGAGAGTCACTAGCCCAAAACATTCAGTACTTC.

The chain combines TRBV29-1 with TRBJ1-1, with 8 bases aligning to TRBD1. Germline assignment: CDR1 SQVTM and CDR2 ANQGSEA. The CDR3 is 14 residues long. The V segment lost 7 bases and the J segment 6 bases; nucleotides outside the gene matches: 13. In DNA form, the CDR3 reads TGCAGCGCCGGACAGGGTTTGAGTTTCGCTGAAGCTTTCTTT. Translating gives CSAGQGLSFAEAFF.

The chain has TRBV15 and TRBJ2-3, with D maybe TRBD1 (5 bases). Between the trimmed V and J ends, which lost 1 base and 3 bases, there was a span of 14 bases. The germline gives CDR1 LNHNV, CDR2 YYDKDF (reference sequence). This CDR3 contains 16 residues. CDR3 DNA sequence: TGTGCCACCAGCAGAGGCTGGGGCAGGATAACAGATACGCAGTATTTT. This sequence encodes CATSRGWGRITDTQYF.

This chain joins TRBV9 and TRBJ2-7, with 8 bases aligning to TRBD1. The trim removed 2 bases at V and 6 bases at J, leaving 4 bases unmatched. Germline CDR1 SGDLS, CDR2 YYNGEE. This CDR3 is built from 13 residues. CDR3 in DNA: TGTGCCAGCAGCGTTGGGGGGACAGGCGAGCAGTACTTC. This translates into CASSVGGTGEQYF.

This chain links TRBV28 with TRBJ2-7, with 10 bases aligning to TRBD2. Germline trimming cut 2 bases from V and 5 bases from J; bases unmatched to any gene: 18. CDR1 is MDHEN, CDR2 SYDVKM, per germline. There are 19 residues in the CDR3. This chain's CDR3 is CASSLGGIGRKRGGHEQYF. In DNA, the CDR3 is TGTGCCAGCAGTTTAGGGGGGATCGGGCGGAAGCGGGGGGGCCACGAGCAGTACTTC. The entire variable domain, with the rest obtained from reference TRBV28 and TRBJ2-7, is as follows: DVKVTQSSRYLVKRTGEKVFLECVQDMDHENMFWYRQDPGLGLRLIYFSYDVKMKEKGDIPEGYSVSREKKERFSLILESASTNQTSMYLCASSLGGIGRKRGGHEQYFGPGTRLTVT.

This clone was detected a few times. The chain links TRBV6-6 to TRBJ1-2, with 7 bases fitting TRBD1. In germline, CDR1 is MNHNY, CDR2 SVGAGI (reference sequence). V dropped 6 bases and J dropped 0; count of bases not matched to a gene: 7. The CDR3 is made up of 15 amino acids. CDR3 amino acids: CASSKGQAANYGYTF. In nucleotides, the CDR3 is TGTGCCAGCAGCAAAGGACAGGCGGCTAACTATGGCTACACCTTC.

This chain connects TRBV7-2 to TRBJ2-7; no clear D. This CDR3 has 13 amino acids. Trimming cost V 3 bases and J 2 bases, with 8 bases left between them. CDR1 and CDR2 from the germline V gene are SGHTA and FQGNSA. DNA for the CDR3: TGTGCCAGCAGCTTTTTCCGGGCCTACGAGCAGTACTTC. Its protein product is CASSFFRAYEQYF.

V is TRBV5-6 and J is TRBJ2-7, with 7 nucleotides matching TRBD1. Losses at the gene ends were 4 bases for V and 7 bases for J; bases not matched to a gene: 14. CDR3 length: 15 amino acids. CDR1 is SGHDT and CDR2 is YYEEEE in the germline V gene. The CDR3 DNA reads as TGTGCCAGCAGCGAGGGGGCAGGGGGAATAGGGGAGCAGTACTTC. This sequence encodes CASSEGAGGIGEQYF.

In its sample, this clone was seen a few times. V gene TRBV5-4 combines with J gene TRBJ1-4; 8 nucleotides match TRBD1. V shed 3 bases, J shed 1 base, and the junction held 5 bases outside the gene matches. There are 16 residues in the CDR3. Germline assignment: CDR1 SGHNT and CDR2 YYREEE (reference sequence). The CDR3: CASSWGDRGTNEKLFF. Here the CDR3 DNA reads TGTGCCAGCAGCTGGGGAGACAGGGGAACTAATGAAAAACTGTTTTTT.

The genes are TRBV11-1 and TRBJ2-7; possible D gene TRBD1, 6 bases. V was pared by 5 bases and J by 2 bases, with 19 bases between. There are 16 residues in the CDR3. Germline assignment: CDR1 SGHAT and CDR2 FQDESV (reference sequence). The CDR3 loop reads CASSPRQASSTYEQYF. The CDR3 nucleotides are TGTGCCAGCAGCCCAAGACAGGCTTCAAGTACCTACGAGCAGTACTTC.

Note on this clone: An end of the junction does not agree with germline; a read error may underlie this. The chain is built from TRBV7-2 and TRBJ2-1; TRBD2 agrees at 10 bases. This CDR3 has 17 residues. CDR1 SGHTA and CDR2 FQGNSA come from the germline V gene. CDR3 sequence: CAGSLVPSGSSYNEQFF. The CDR3 region has the DNA TGTGCCGGCAGCTTAGTTCCTAGCGGGAGCTCCTACAATGAGCAGTTCTTC.

The chain links TRBV5-1 to TRBJ1-2; D not certain. Germline-derived CDR1 and CDR2 are SGHRS and YFSETQ. The CDR3 has 15 amino acids. V dropped 0 bases and J dropped 7 bases, with 16 bases sitting between them. The CDR3 protein is CASSLAPSVGAGYTF. For the CDR3, the DNA is TGCGCCAGCAGCTTGGCACCCTCCGTGGGAGCTGGCTACACCTTC.

This sequence joins TRBV27 and TRBJ1-2, with a tentative D call TRBD1 (5 bases). Germline V gene lookup returns CDR1 MNHEY and CDR2 SMNVEV (reference sequence). V lost 7 bases to trimming and J lost 4 bases, with 13 bases between them. The CDR3 has 13 residues. CDR3 DNA sequence: TGTGCCAGCAAAAAGGGGATCCCCTATGGCTACACCTTC. Translated, it gives CASKKGIPYGYTF.

J is TRBJ2-7 and V is TRBV5-4; 8 bases line up with TRBD2. This CDR3 is built from 14 residues. V shed 5 bases, J shed 5 bases, and the junction held 9 bases outside the gene matches. The V gene's germline CDR1 is SGHNT and CDR2 YYREEE (reference sequence). The CDR3 nucleotides read TGTGCCAGCAGGTTAGCGGGAATGGCCCACGAGCAGTACTTC. This encodes CASRLAGMAHEQYF.

The sample holds a few counts of this clone. Here the CDR3 reads CASSADAGTSYGYTF. CDR3 nucleotide sequence: TGTGCCAGCAGTGCAGACGCCGGGACAAGTTACGGCTACACCTTC. The chain uses TRBV6-1 and TRBJ1-2; D perhaps matches TRBD1 (6 bases). This CDR3 has 15 amino acids. Trimming left V 4 bases short and J 8 bases short, with 20 bases between. Germline assignment: CDR1 MNHNS and CDR2 SASEGT.

As regards this clone: The sample has other DNA sequences that encode this CDR3 too. V gene TRBV7-2 combines with J gene TRBJ2-1, with 7 positions matching TRBD2. V trimming: 1 base; J trimming: 5 bases; junction bases outside the gene matches: 5. The CDR3 loop spans 15 amino acids. CDR1 and CDR2 from the germline V gene are SGHTA and FQGNSA. The CDR3, as DNA: TGTGCCAGCAGCTTAGTTGCGGGGGTGAACAATGAGCAGTTCTTC. Its translation is CASSLVAGVNNEQFF. Looking up the rest from reference TRBV7-2 and TRBJ2-1 gives the full variable domain: GAGVSQSPSNKVTEKGKDVELRCDPISGHTALYWYRQSLGQGLEFLIYFQGNSAPDKSGLPSDRFSAERTGGSVSTLTIQRTQQEDSAVYLCASSLVAGVNNEQFFGPGTRLTVL.

A few counts support this clone. V and J are TRBV9 and TRBJ2-2; 8 bases line up with TRBD2. Germline CDR1 SGDLS, CDR2 YYNGEE. V lost 4 bases, J lost 2 bases, and 7 bases stayed unmatched. This CDR3 region has 16 residues. The CDR3 reads CASSSLGGGNTGELFF. Here the CDR3 DNA reads TGTGCCAGCAGCTCCCTCGGGGGGGGAAACACCGGGGAGCTGTTTTTT. Looking up the rest from reference TRBV9 and TRBJ2-2 gives the full variable domain: DSGVTQTPKHLITATGQRVTLRCSPRSGDLSVYWYQQSLDQGLQFLIQYYNGEERAKGNILERFSAQQFPDLHSELNLSSLELGDSALYFCASSSLGGGNTGELFFGEGSRLTVL.